These 2 T cell receptor beta chains came from one sample sequenced in a study of T-cell memory formation after mild COVID-19. From the 5' RACE reads, TCRdb called clonotypes with MiXCR, one entry per CDR3 protein. The data hold about 470,000 distinct CDR3 sequences, with over 15% observed a single time. The sequenced sample was PBMCs or a T cell subset sorted from them (not recorded which). All receptors come from an adult woman who had mild COVID-19 (a few samples of this study predate the infection). Cell type and time point are not known.

This CDR3 is CASSSGTSGREEQFF. CDR3 in DNA: TGTGCCAGCAGTTCCGGGACTAGCGGGAGGGAAGAGCAGTTCTTC. V gene TRBV12-3 or TRBV12-4 combines with J gene TRBJ2-1; 16 bases line up with TRBD2. This CDR3 has 15 amino acids. Trimming at V came to 4 bases and at J to 10 bases, leaving 4 bases not matched to a gene.

This clonotype was counted ten times or more. The rearrangement links TRBV12-3 or TRBV12-4 to TRBJ1-3; D remains ambiguous. The V end lost 3 bases, the J end lost 1 base, and 7 bases lay between the germline ends. The CDR3 extends over 14 amino acids. Written as DNA, the CDR3 is TGTGCCAGCAGTTTGGTCGGGTCTGGAAACACCATATATTTT. Its translation: CASSLVGSGNTIYF.